This T cell receptor beta chain came from a study of blood T cells in healthy people across ages. This clonotype was found a few times. Germline CDR1 MNHEY, CDR2 SMNVEV (reference sequence). The junction had 5 bases not matched to a gene; V was cut back by 4 bases and J by 8 bases. The CDR3 has 13 amino acids. Then a second PCR, running about 7 to 11 cycles, was carried out with a sample-barcoded 5' primer and a J-beta primer mix. TCRdb redid the calling of the 5' RACE reads with MiXCR, one entry per CDR3 protein. The repertoire has approximately 900,000 distinct CDR3 sequences, 25% to 35% of them found once; the top ten carry around 9.6%. The data also belong to a second study, concerning T cells of mothers and their children.

The sequence was obtained from a woman in her 40s in good health. Sequences were obtained from blood. The gene calls are TRBV27 and TRBJ1-5, with 7 bases fitting TRBD1. The CDR3 is CASSSQGGEPQHF. In DNA, the CDR3 is TGTGCCAGCAGTTCCCAGGGGGGGGAGCCCCAGCATTTT.